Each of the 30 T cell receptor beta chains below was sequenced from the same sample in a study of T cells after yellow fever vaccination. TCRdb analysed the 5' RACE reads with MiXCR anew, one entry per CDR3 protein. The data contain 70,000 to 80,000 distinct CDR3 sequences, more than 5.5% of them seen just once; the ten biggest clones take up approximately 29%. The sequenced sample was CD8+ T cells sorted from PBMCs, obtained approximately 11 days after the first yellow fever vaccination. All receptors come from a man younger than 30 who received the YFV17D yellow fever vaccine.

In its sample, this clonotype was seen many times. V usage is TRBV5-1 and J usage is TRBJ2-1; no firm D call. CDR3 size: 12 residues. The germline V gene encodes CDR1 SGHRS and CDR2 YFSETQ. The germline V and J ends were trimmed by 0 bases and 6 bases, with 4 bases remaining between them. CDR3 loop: CASSLAGNEQFF. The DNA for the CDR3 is TGCGCCAGCAGCTTGGCCGGCAATGAGCAGTTCTTC.

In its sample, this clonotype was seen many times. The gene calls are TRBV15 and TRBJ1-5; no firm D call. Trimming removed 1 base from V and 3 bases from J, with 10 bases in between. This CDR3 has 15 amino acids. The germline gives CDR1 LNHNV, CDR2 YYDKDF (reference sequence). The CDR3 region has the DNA TGTGCCACCAGCAGAGTGGGAACAGTCAATCAGCCCCAGCATTTT. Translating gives CATSRVGTVNQPQHF.

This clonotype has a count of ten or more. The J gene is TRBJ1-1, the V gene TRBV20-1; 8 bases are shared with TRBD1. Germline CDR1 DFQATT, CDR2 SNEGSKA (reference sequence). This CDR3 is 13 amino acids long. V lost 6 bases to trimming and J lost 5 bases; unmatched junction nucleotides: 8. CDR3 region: CSALTGGATEAFF. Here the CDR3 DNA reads TGCAGTGCCCTAACAGGGGGTGCGACTGAAGCTTTCTTT.

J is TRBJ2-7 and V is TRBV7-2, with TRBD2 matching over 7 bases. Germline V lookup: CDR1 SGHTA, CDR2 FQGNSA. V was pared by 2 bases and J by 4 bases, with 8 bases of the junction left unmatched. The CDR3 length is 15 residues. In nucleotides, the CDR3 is TGTGCCAGCAGCTTAAGGGTACGGGGGGAGTACGAGCAGTACGTC. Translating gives CASSLRVRGEYEQYV.

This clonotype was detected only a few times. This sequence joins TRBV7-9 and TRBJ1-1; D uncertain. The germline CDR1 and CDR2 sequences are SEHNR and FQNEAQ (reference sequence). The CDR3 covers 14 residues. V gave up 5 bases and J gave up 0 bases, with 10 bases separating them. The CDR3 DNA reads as TGTGCCAGCAGCCCCCAACGGATGAACACTGAAGCTTTCTTT. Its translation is CASSPQRMNTEAFF. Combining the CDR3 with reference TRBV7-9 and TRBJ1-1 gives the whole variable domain DTGVSQNPRHKITKRGQNVTFRCDPISEHNRLYWYRQTLGQGPEFLTYFQNEAQLEKSRLLSDRFSAERPKGSFSTLEIQRTEQGDSAMYLCASSPQRMNTEAFFGQGTRLTVV.

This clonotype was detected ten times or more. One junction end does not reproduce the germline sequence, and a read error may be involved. The CDR3: CASSYEGTNSGELFF. The DNA of the CDR3 is TGTGCCAGCAGCTATGAGGGGACGAACTCCGGGGAGCTGTTTTTT. V gene TRBV11-3 combines with J gene TRBJ2-2; D may be TRBD1 or TRBD2 (5 bases each). Looked up from germline, CDR1 is SGHNT and CDR2 is YENEEA. This CDR3 has 15 residues.

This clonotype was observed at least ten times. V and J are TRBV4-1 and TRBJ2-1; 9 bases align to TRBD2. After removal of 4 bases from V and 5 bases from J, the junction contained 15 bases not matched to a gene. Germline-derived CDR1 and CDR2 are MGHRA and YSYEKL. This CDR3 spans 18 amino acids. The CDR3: CASSPRPRSGGPDNEQFF. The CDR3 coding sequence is TGCGCCAGCAGCCCAAGACCTCGGAGCGGGGGGCCAGACAATGAGCAGTTCTTC.

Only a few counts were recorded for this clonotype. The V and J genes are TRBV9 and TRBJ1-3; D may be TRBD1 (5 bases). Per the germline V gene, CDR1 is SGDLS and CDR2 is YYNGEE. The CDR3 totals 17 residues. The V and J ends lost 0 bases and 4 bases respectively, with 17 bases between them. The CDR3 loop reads CASSVATWQGGGNTIYF. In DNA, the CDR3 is TGTGCCAGCAGCGTAGCTACATGGCAGGGAGGAGGAAACACCATATATTTT.

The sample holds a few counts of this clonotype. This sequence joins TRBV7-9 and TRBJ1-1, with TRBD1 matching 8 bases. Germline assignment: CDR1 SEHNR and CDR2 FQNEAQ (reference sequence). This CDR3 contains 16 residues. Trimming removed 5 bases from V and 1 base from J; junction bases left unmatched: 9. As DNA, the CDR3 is TGTGCCAGCAGCCCCCGGCAGGGGGCAAGGAACACTGAAGCTTTCTTT. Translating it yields CASSPRQGARNTEAFF. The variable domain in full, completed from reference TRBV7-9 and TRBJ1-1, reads DTGVSQNPRHKITKRGQNVTFRCDPISEHNRLYWYRQTLGQGPEFLTYFQNEAQLEKSRLLSDRFSAERPKGSFSTLEIQRTEQGDSAMYLCASSPRQGARNTEAFFGQGTRLTVV.

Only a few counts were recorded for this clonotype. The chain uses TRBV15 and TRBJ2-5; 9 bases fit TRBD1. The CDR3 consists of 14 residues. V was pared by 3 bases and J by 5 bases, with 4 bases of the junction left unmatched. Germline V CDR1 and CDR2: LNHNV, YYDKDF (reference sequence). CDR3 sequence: CATSRDRGRETQYF. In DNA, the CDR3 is TGTGCCACCAGCAGGGACAGGGGACGCGAGACCCAGTACTTC. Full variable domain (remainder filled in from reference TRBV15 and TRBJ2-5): DAMVIQNPRYQVTQFGKPVTLSCSQTLNHNVMYWYQQKSSQAPKLLFHYYDKDFNNEADTPDNFQSRRPNTSFCFLDIRSPGLGDTAMYLCATSRDRGRETQYFGPGTRLLVL.

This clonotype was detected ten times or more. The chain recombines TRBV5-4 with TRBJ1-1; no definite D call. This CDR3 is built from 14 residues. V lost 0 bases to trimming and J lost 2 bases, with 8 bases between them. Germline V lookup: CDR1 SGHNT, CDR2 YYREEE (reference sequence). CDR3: CASSLERGNTEAFF. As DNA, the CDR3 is TGTGCCAGCAGCTTGGAACGAGGAAACACTGAAGCTTTCTTT.

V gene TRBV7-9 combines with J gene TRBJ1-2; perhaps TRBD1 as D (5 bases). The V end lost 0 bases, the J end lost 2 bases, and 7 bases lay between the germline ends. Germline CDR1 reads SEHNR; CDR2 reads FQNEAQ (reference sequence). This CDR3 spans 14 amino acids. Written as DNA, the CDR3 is TGTGCCAGCAGCTTAGCCAGACAGAACTATGGCTACACCTTC. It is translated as CASSLARQNYGYTF.

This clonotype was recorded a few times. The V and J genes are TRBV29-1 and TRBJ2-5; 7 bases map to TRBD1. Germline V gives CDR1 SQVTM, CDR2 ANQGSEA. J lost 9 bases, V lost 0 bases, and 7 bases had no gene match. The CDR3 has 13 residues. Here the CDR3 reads CSVEDRGQKAQYF. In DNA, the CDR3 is TGCAGCGTTGAAGATCGGGGACAGAAGGCCCAGTACTTC.

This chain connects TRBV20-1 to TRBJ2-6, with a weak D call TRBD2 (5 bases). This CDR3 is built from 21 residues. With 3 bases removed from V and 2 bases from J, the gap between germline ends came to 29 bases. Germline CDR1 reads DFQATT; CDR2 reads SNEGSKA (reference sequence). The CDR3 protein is CSASPNQAARMGPAGANVLTF. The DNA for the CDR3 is TGCAGTGCTAGCCCTAACCAAGCGGCGAGGATGGGCCCTGCTGGGGCCAACGTCCTGACTTTC.

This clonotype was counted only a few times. The CDR3 region is CASSEGSHTGELFF. The DNA for the CDR3 is TGTGCCAGCAGTGAGGGGTCCCACACCGGGGAGCTGTTTTTT. The gene calls are TRBV25-1 and TRBJ2-2; D is undetermined. This CDR3 spans 14 amino acids. The germline CDR1 and CDR2 sequences are MGHDK and SYGVNS. Trimming removed 3 bases from V and 3 bases from J, with 8 bases in between.

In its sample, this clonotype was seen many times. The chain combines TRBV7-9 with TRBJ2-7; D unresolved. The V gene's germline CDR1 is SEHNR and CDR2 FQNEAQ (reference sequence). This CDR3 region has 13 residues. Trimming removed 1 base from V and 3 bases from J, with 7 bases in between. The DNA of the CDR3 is TGTGCCAGCAGCTTAGTAGAAGACTACGAGCAGTACTTC. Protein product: CASSLVEDYEQYF.

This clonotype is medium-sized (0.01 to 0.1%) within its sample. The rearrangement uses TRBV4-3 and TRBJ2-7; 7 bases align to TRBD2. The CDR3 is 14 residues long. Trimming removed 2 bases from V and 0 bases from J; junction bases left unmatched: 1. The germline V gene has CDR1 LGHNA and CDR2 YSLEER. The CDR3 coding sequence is TGCGCCAGCAGCCAAAGCGGGGTCTCCTACGAGCAGTACTTC. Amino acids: CASSQSGVSYEQYF.

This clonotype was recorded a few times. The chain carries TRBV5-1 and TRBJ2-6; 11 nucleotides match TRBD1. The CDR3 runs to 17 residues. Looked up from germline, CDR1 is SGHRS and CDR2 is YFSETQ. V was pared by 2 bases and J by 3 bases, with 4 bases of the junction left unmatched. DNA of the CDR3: TGCGCCAGCAGCTTTGGACAGGGGGCTTATGGGGCCAACGTCCTGACTTTC. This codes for CASSFGQGAYGANVLTF.

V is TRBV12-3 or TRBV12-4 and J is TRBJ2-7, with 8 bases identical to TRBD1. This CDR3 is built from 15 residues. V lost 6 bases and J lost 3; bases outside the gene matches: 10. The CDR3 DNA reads TGTGCCAGCAGCTCTGGACAGGGTCCTTACTACGAGCAGTACTTC. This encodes CASSSGQGPYYEQYF.

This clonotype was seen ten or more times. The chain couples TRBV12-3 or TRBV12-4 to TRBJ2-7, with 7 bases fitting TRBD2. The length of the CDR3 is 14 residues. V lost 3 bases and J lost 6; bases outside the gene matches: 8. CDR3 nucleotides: TGTGCCAGCAGTTTCGATCCTAGCGGAGGCGAGCAGTACTTC. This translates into CASSFDPSGGEQYF.

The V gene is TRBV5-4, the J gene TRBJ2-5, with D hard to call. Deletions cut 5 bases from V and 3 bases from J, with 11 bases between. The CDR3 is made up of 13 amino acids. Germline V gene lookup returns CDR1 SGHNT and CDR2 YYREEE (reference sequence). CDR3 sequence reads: CASSPRVEETQYF. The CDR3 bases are TGTGCCAGCAGTCCTCGGGTTGAAGAGACCCAGTACTTC. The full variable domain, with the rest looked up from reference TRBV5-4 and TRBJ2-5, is ETGVTQSPTHLIKTRGQQVTLRCSSQSGHNTVSWYQQALGQGPQFIFQYYREEENGRGNFPPRFSGLQFPNYSSELNVNALELDDSALYLCASSPRVEETQYFGPGTRLLVL.

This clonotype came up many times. CDR3 protein: CASGLAGGNIQYF. In DNA form, the CDR3 reads TGTGCCAGCGGGCTGGCAGGGGGGAACATTCAGTACTTC. This chain connects TRBV2 to TRBJ2-4, with TRBD1 as a possible D gene (7 bases). The germline CDR1 and CDR2 sequences are SNHLY and FYNNEI. The ends were cut back, 8 bases at V and 7 bases at J, with 15 bases in the middle. There are 13 residues in the CDR3.

CDR3 in amino acids: CASSRLAGEIQSTQYF. Written as DNA, the CDR3 is TGTGCCAGCAGCCGCTTAGCGGGGGAGATTCAGAGTACGCAGTATTTT. The V call is TRBV2, the J call TRBJ2-3; TRBD2 aligns across 9 bases. The CDR3 is made up of 16 amino acids. Per the germline V gene, CDR1 is SNHLY and CDR2 is FYNNEI. The J segment lost 8 bases and the V segment lost 6 bases, leaving 15 bases of the junction unmatched.

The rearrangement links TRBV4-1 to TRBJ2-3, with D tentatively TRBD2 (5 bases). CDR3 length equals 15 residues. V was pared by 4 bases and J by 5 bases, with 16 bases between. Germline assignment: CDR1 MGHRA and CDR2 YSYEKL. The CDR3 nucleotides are TGCGCCAGCAGCCTCCCCCCGCGGGCAGAAGATACGCAGTATTTT. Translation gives CASSLPPRAEDTQYF.

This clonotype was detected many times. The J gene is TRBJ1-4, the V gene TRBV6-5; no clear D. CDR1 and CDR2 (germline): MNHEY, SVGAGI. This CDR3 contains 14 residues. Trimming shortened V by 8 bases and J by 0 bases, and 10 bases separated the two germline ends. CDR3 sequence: CASLQDTTNEKLFF. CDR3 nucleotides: TGTGCCAGCCTTCAGGATACAACTAATGAAAAACTGTTTTTT.

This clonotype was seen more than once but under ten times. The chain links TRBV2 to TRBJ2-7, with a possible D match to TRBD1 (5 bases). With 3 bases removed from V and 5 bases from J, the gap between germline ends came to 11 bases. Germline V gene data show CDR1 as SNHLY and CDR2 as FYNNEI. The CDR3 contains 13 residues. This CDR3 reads CASSDQGLNEQYF. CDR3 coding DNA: TGTGCCAGCAGTGATCAGGGTCTCAACGAGCAGTACTTC.

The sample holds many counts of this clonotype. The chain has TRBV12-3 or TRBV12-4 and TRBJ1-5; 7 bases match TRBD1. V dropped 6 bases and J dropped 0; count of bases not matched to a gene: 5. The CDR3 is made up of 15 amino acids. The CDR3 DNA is TGTGCCAGCAGCTCGACAGGGTATAGCAATCAGCCCCAGCATTTT. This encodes CASSSTGYSNQPQHF.

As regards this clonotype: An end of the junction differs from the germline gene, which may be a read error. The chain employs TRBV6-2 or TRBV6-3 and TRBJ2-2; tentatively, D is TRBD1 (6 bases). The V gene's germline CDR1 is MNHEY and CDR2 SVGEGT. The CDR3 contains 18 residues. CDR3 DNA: TGTGCCAGCAGTTACCCCCCGACAGGCGATAAGAACCCCGGGGAGCTGTTTTTT. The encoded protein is CASSYPPTGDKNPGELFF.

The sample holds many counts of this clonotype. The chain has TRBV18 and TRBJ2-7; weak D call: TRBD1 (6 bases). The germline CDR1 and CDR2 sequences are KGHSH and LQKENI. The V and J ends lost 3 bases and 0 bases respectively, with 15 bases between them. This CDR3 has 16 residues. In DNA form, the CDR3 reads TGTGCCAGCTCACCCACAGGGCCCAGGAGCTCCTACGAGCAGTACGTC. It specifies CASSPTGPRSSYEQYV.

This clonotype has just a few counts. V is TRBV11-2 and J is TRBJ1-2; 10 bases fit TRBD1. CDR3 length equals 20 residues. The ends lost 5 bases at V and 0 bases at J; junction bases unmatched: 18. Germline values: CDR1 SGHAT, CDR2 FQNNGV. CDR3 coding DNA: TGTGCCAGCAGCCTCCCTGGGGGGACAGGGGTCATAATAGCTAACTATGGCTACACCTTC. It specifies CASSLPGGTGVIIANYGYTF.